Presented here are 28 T cell receptor beta chains from one specimen sequenced in a study of blood T cell repertoires in COVID-19. Here immunoSEQ multiplex PCR was the method, and the copy in TCRdb shows in-frame clones only, minus some. In the table there are some 430,000 clones, roughly 88% of which are singletons. Sequenced sample: PBMCs or T cells enriched from blood (not recorded which). The receptors originated from a man aged 18 to 30 who had recovered from COVID-19.

The chain combines TRBV28 with TRBJ1-5; D uncertain. V lost 10 bases and J 6 bases, leaving 16 bases between the germline ends. Per germline, CDR1 MDHEN and CDR2 SYDVKM. The CDR3 covers 13 residues. CDR3 DNA sequence: TGTGCCACCTACAGCACTCGGGGTCAGCCCCAGCATTTT. It specifies CATYSTRGQPQHF.

V is TRBV19 and J is TRBJ2-7; TRBD2 matches 7 bases. The CDR3 covers 16 residues. V dropped 4 bases and J dropped 2; count of bases not matched to a gene: 11. The germline CDR1 and CDR2 sequences are LNHDA and SQIVND (reference sequence). DNA for the CDR3: TGTGCCAGTAGTAACCGAGGCGGGAGTAGGACCTACGAGCAGTACTTC. Amino acids: CASSNRGGSRTYEQYF.

V gene TRBV5-1 combines with J gene TRBJ1-2; no definite D call. Trimming removed 0 bases from V and 2 bases from J, with 11 bases in between. Germline assignment: CDR1 SGHRS and CDR2 YFSETQ. This CDR3 has 15 residues. As DNA, the CDR3 is TGCGCCAGCAGCTTGGATCGGAGGAGGAACTATGGCTACACCTTC. As protein: CASSLDRRRNYGYTF. Using reference TRBV5-1 and TRBJ1-2 for the parts outside the CDR3, the full variable domain is KAGVTQTPRYLIKTRGQQVTLSCSPISGHRSVSWYQQTPGQGLQFLFEYFSETQRNKGNFPGRFSGRQFSNSRSEMNVSTLELGDSALYLCASSLDRRRNYGYTFGSGTRLTVV.

The chain links TRBV2 to TRBJ2-5; 7 bases agree with TRBD2. Germline loops: CDR1 SNHLY, CDR2 FYNNEI. J gave up 5 bases and V 6 bases, and 12 bases lay outside the gene matches. This CDR3 has 15 residues. CDR3 nucleotide sequence: TGTGCCAGCAGCCACCGACTAGCCCGTACGGAGACCCAGTACTTC. Protein product: CASSHRLARTETQYF.

The V gene is TRBV20-1, the J gene TRBJ2-5; TRBD1 matches 8 bases. The V segment lost 3 bases and the J segment 1 base; nucleotides outside the gene matches: 7. The length of the CDR3 is 15 residues. Germline assignment: CDR1 DFQATT and CDR2 SNEGSKA (reference sequence). As DNA, the CDR3 is TGCAGTGCTAGTCAGGGGGCTAGTGGCCAAGAGACCCAGTACTTC. It encodes CSASQGASGQETQYF.

The chain joins TRBV5-3 to TRBJ2-7; 8 positions agree with TRBD2. TRBV5-3 is given ORF status, its function remaining uncertain. This CDR3 spans 17 amino acids. The V and J ends lost 0 bases and 3 bases, in that order; junction bases with no gene match: 11. In nucleotides, the CDR3 is TGTGCCAGAAGCTTGGCTCCCGTCGGGAGGGCCCTCTACGAGCAGTACTTC. Encoded protein: CARSLAPVGRALYEQYF.

The chain joins TRBV5-1 to TRBJ2-3; possibly TRBD2 for D (6 bases). Trimming cost V 2 bases and J 3 bases, with 10 bases left between them. Germline V gives CDR1 SGHRS, CDR2 YFSETQ. There are 14 residues in the CDR3. CDR3 loop: CASSLWGLTDTQYF. The CDR3 DNA follows: TGCGCCAGCAGCTTATGGGGACTGACAGATACGCAGTATTTT.

This clone came up once. The chain couples TRBV11-2 to TRBJ2-3; possibly TRBD1 for D (6 bases). Germline V CDR1 and CDR2: SGHAT, FQNNGV. V was shortened by 5 bases and J by 0 bases, with 12 bases between the two germline ends. The CDR3 has 15 amino acids. The chain's CDR3 is CASSLHGQSTDTQYF. DNA of the CDR3: TGTGCCAGCAGCCTACACGGACAGAGCACAGATACGCAGTATTTT.

This clone was counted a single time. V is TRBV10-3 and J is TRBJ1-3; D is unresolved. Germline V lookup: CDR1 ENHRY, CDR2 SYGVKD. The CDR3 totals 16 residues. Trimming left V 0 bases short and J 0 bases short, with 9 bases between. The CDR3 protein is CAISESTVSSGNTIYF. CDR3 DNA: TGTGCCATCAGTGAGTCGACTGTCAGCTCTGGAAACACCATATATTTT.

The rearrangement links TRBV11-2 to TRBJ1-6, with D possibly matching TRBD1 (6 bases). From germline, CDR1 is SGHAT and CDR2 FQNNGV. The CDR3 totals 14 residues. V lost 4 bases to trimming and J lost 6 bases, with 10 bases between them. The CDR3, as DNA: TGTGCCAGCAGCTGGGGGCTGGGTAATTCACCCCTCCACTTT. It specifies CASSWGLGNSPLHF.

This chain connects TRBV2 to TRBJ1-2, with D tentatively TRBD1 (6 bases). Trimming left V 8 bases short and J 3 bases short, with 13 bases between. Germline V lookup: CDR1 SNHLY, CDR2 FYNNEI. The CDR3 contains 13 residues. Written as DNA, the CDR3 is TGTGCCAGCTTACGGACAGTTTACTATGGCTACACCTTC. Translating it yields CASLRTVYYGYTF.

The chain links TRBV6-5 to TRBJ1-1; maybe TRBD1 (5 bases). The CDR3 sequence is 12 residues long. Germline values: CDR1 MNHEY, CDR2 SVGAGI. The V end was cut by 0 bases, the J end by 7 bases, with 6 bases between. The CDR3 bases are TGTGCCAGCAGTTACTCAGGGGATGAAGCTTTCTTT. Amino acid sequence: CASSYSGDEAFF.

The CDR3 is CASTSGLALGEETQYF. The CDR3 DNA reads as TGTGCCAGCACCTCTGGGCTAGCGTTAGGGGAAGAGACCCAGTACTTC. The rearrangement joins TRBV7-9 to TRBJ2-5; D perhaps matches TRBD2 (6 bases). The length of the CDR3 is 16 residues. Germline V gene lookup returns CDR1 SEHNR and CDR2 FQNEAQ (reference sequence). Between the trimmed V and J ends, which lost 7 bases and 3 bases, there was a span of 21 bases.

The chain recombines TRBV7-9 with TRBJ2-5; D possibly corresponds to TRBD2 (6 bases). The CDR3 has 13 residues. With 0 bases removed from V and 7 bases from J, the gap between germline ends came to 9 bases. Germline loops: CDR1 SEHNR, CDR2 FQNEAQ (reference sequence). The CDR3 reads CASSLAQGGTQYF. The CDR3, as DNA: TGTGCCAGCAGCTTAGCCCAGGGAGGGACCCAGTACTTC. The full variable domain, its missing parts supplied by reference TRBV7-9 and TRBJ2-5, is DTGVSQNPRHKITKRGQNVTFRCDPISEHNRLYWYRQTLGQGPEFLTYFQNEAQLEKSRLLSDRFSAERPKGSFSTLEIQRTEQGDSAMYLCASSLAQGGTQYFGPGTRLLVL.

This chain joins TRBV7-6 and TRBJ1-3, with TRBD1 as a possible D gene (5 bases). Germline V gene sequence: CDR1 SGHVS, CDR2 FNYEAQ. The CDR3 runs to 15 residues. Trimming took 5 bases from V and 0 from J, leaving 11 bases between them. CDR3 protein: CASSATGSSGNTIYF. The CDR3 nucleotides read TGTGCCAGCAGCGCCACAGGAAGCTCTGGAAACACCATATATTTT.

The rearrangement links TRBV7-2 to TRBJ1-2; the D is unclear. CDR1 is SGHTA and CDR2 is FQGNSA in the germline V gene. This CDR3 is 12 amino acids long. V dropped 5 bases and J dropped 5 bases, with 9 bases sitting between them. The CDR3 is CASSPRLYGYTF. CDR3 coding DNA: TGTGCCAGCAGCCCACGGTTGTATGGCTACACCTTC.

V usage is TRBV4-1 and J usage is TRBJ1-6, with D unresolved. The CDR3 contains 18 residues. The germline gives CDR1 MGHRA, CDR2 YSYEKL. Trimming cost V 0 bases and J 3 bases, with 15 bases left between them. The CDR3 spells CASSQEGAGLSYNSPLHF. In nucleotides, the CDR3 is TGCGCCAGCAGCCAAGAGGGAGCTGGGCTTAGCTATAATTCACCCCTCCACTTT.

The chain has TRBV19 and TRBJ1-5; D perhaps matches TRBD1 (6 bases). V lost 9 bases and J lost 3, with 12 bases in between. The CDR3 length is 13 residues. The V gene's germline CDR1 is LNHDA and CDR2 SQIVND (reference sequence). CDR3 DNA: TGTGCCAGCATAGGGGGTTTCAATCAGCCCCAGCATTTT. Translating it yields CASIGGFNQPQHF.

J is TRBJ2-7 and V is TRBV2, with D perhaps TRBD1 (5 bases). This CDR3 has 13 residues. V lost 6 bases and J lost 2, with 11 bases in between. Germline values: CDR1 SNHLY, CDR2 FYNNEI. CDR3 sequence: CASRETATYEQYF. The CDR3 region has the DNA TGTGCCAGCAGGGAGACAGCTACCTACGAGCAGTACTTC.

The J gene is TRBJ2-7, the V gene TRBV25-1; TRBD1 agrees at 8 bases. With V trimmed by 5 bases and J by 3 bases, 3 bases remained unmatched. CDR1 and CDR2 (germline): MGHDK, SYGVNS. CDR3 length: 13 amino acids. CDR3 in amino acids: CASSSTGGYEQYF. CDR3 coding DNA: TGTGCCAGCAGTTCTACAGGGGGCTACGAGCAGTACTTC.

The chain uses TRBV15 and TRBJ1-4, with D possibly being TRBD1 (6 bases). V shed 4 bases and J shed 7 bases, with 16 bases lying between them. The CDR3 covers 15 residues. Germline assignment: CDR1 LNHNV and CDR2 YYDKDF (reference sequence). Here the CDR3 reads CATSNPGGAGEKLFF. CDR3 in DNA: TGTGCCACCAGCAATCCGGGGGGCGCAGGTGAAAAACTGTTTTTT.

The J gene is TRBJ2-2, the V gene TRBV28, with 11 bases that match TRBD2. Trimming removed 5 bases from V and 0 bases from J; junction bases left unmatched: 8. Germline V lookup: CDR1 MDHEN, CDR2 SYDVKM. This CDR3 spans 18 amino acids. Here the CDR3 reads CASSPTQGLAANTGELFF. CDR3 in DNA: TGTGCCAGCAGTCCTACGCAGGGACTAGCGGCGAACACCGGGGAGCTGTTTTTT. Variable domain in full (rest from reference TRBV28 and TRBJ2-2): DVKVTQSSRYLVKRTGEKVFLECVQDMDHENMFWYRQDPGLGLRLIYFSYDVKMKEKGDIPEGYSVSREKKERFSLILESASTNQTSMYLCASSPTQGLAANTGELFFGEGSRLTVL.

The CDR3 spells CSVEKVLGREDTEAFF. The CDR3 coding sequence is TGCAGCGTTGAAAAGGTCCTCGGACGGGAGGACACTGAAGCTTTCTTT. The chain uses TRBV29-1 and TRBJ1-1; D unclear. This CDR3 comprises 16 residues. V shed 2 bases and J shed 3 bases, with 19 bases lying between them. CDR1 is SQVTM, CDR2 ANQGSEA, per germline.

The table lists this clone with a few counts. The rearrangement links TRBV4-1 to TRBJ1-2; D is ambiguous. The V gene's germline CDR1 is MGHRA and CDR2 YSYEKL. The length of the CDR3 is 16 residues. Trimming removed 1 base at V and 0 bases at J, with 12 bases between. CDR3 in amino acids: CASSQVSLTSNYGYTF. DNA of the CDR3: TGCGCCAGCAGCCAAGTTAGCCTTACCTCTAACTATGGCTACACCTTC.

This clone showed up just once. This chain links TRBV6-6 with TRBJ1-5; TRBD1 agrees at 7 bases. The CDR3 runs 14 residues. V dropped 5 bases and J dropped 4; count of bases not matched to a gene: 5. CDR1 and CDR2 (germline): MNHNY, SVGAGI (reference sequence). The CDR3 bases are TGTGCCAGCAGTCCCCAACAGGGGAATCAGCCCCAGCATTTT. It is translated as CASSPQQGNQPQHF.

CDR3 DNA: TGCGCCAGCAGCACCGGACAGGGGGCCTATGGCTACACCTTC. It is translated as CASSTGQGAYGYTF. The chain recombines TRBV5-1 with TRBJ1-2, with TRBD1 matching over 11 bases. The ends lost 4 bases at V and 4 bases at J; junction bases unmatched: 3. This CDR3 region has 14 residues. Germline-derived CDR1 and CDR2 are SGHRS and YFSETQ.

The gene calls are TRBV12-3 or TRBV12-4 and TRBJ2-7; TRBD1 matches at 7 bases. With V trimmed by 5 bases and J by 3 bases, 4 bases remained unmatched. The CDR3 consists of 13 residues. This CDR3 reads CASSRDSDYEQYF. CDR3 bases: TGTGCCAGCAGTCGGGACAGTGACTACGAGCAGTACTTC.

This clone was seen a few times. This chain joins TRBV7-9 and TRBJ1-2; perhaps TRBD1 as D (6 bases). The CDR3 has 13 amino acids. CDR1 and CDR2 from the germline V gene are SEHNR and FQNEAQ (reference sequence). Trimming took 2 bases from V and 7 from J, leaving 11 bases between them. The CDR3 region has the DNA TGTGCCAGCAGCTTAATTGCAGGGGCTGGCTACACCTTC. It translates to CASSLIAGAGYTF.